The subject of this entry is one TCR beta chain. Its matching antigen is unknown. The data are from a study of CD4+ T cells in melanoma. Whole-study findings and limits: Reportedly, melanoma neoantigen-specific CD4+ T cells showed varied differentiation states. CD8+ T cell, macrophage and B cell function reportedly correlated with neoantigen-specific CD4+ T cells.

Generated by immunoSEQ multiplex PCR, the TCRdb table keeps only in-frame clones and is missing some. This sample has some 150,000 clones, with about nine tenths found just once. This CDR3 contains 16 residues. Germline loops: CDR1 MNHEY, CDR2 SVGAGI. The V gene lost 2 bases and the J gene lost 2 bases, with 13 bases spanning the gap. The receptor was isolated from a human donor with melanoma. The gene calls are TRBV6-5 and TRBJ1-3, with D perhaps matching TRBD1 (5 bases). The CDR3 loop reads CASSYAPGEAGNTIYF. CDR3 nucleotides: TGTGCCAGCAGTTACGCTCCGGGGGAGGCTGGAAACACCATATATTTT.